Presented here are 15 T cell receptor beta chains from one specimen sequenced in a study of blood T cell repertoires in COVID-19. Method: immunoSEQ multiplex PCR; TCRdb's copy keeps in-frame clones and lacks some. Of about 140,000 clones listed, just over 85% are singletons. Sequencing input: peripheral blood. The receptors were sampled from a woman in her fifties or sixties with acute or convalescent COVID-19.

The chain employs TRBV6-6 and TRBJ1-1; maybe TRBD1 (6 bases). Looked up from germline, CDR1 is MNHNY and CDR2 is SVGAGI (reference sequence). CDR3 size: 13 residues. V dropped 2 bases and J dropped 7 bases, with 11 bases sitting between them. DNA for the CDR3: TGTGCCAGCAGTTACCTCACGGACAGTGAAGCTTTCTTT. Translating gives CASSYLTDSEAFF.

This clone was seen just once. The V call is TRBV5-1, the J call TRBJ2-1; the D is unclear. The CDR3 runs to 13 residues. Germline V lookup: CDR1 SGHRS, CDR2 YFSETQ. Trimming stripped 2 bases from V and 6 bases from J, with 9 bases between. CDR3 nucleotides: TGCGCCAGCAGCTTCCGAGAGATCAATGAGCAGTTCTTC. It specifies CASSFREINEQFF.

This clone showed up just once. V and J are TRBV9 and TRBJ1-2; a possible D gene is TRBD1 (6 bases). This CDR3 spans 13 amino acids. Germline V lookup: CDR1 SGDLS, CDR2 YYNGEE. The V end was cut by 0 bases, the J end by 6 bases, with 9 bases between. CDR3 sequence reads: CASSVGRDNGYTF. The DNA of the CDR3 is TGTGCCAGCAGCGTAGGCAGGGACAATGGCTACACCTTC. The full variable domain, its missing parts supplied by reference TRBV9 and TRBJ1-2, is DSGVTQTPKHLITATGQRVTLRCSPRSGDLSVYWYQQSLDQGLQFLIQYYNGEERAKGNILERFSAQQFPDLHSELNLSSLELGDSALYFCASSVGRDNGYTFGSGTRLTVV.

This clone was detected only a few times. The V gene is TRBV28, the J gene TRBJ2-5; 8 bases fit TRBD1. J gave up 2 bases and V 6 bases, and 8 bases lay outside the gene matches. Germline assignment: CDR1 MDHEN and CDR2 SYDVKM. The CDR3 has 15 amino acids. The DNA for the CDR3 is TGTGCCAGCAGCCGCTGGACAGGGACACAAGAGACCCAGTACTTC. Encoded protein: CASSRWTGTQETQYF.

This CDR3 is CATTGADTQYF. The CDR3 nucleotides read TGTGCCACCACAGGAGCAGATACGCAGTATTTT. The chain is built from TRBV6-5 and TRBJ2-3, with D perhaps TRBD1 (5 bases). Germline CDR1 MNHEY, CDR2 SVGAGI. V gave up 10 bases and J gave up 4 bases, with 9 bases separating them. This CDR3 is built from 11 residues.

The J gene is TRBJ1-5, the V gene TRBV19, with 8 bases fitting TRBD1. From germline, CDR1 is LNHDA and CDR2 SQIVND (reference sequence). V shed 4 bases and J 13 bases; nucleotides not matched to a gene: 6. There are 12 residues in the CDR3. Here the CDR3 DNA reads TGTGCCAGTAGTACCCTTAGGACAGGGCAGCATTTT. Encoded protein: CASSTLRTGQHF.

CDR3 protein: CAISSQTSGGVGETQYF. The CDR3 DNA is TGTGCCATCAGTTCTCAGACTAGCGGGGGGGTAGGAGAGACCCAGTACTTC. The genes are TRBV10-3 and TRBJ2-5; TRBD2 agrees at 14 bases. This CDR3 is built from 17 residues. Trimming cost V 5 bases and J 4 bases; bases outside gene matches: 9. The germline V gene has CDR1 ENHRY and CDR2 SYGVKD.

The CDR3 bases are TGTGCCATCAGTGAGGTAAGGGGATCCCAAACCTCACCCCTCCACTTT. Its protein product is CAISEVRGSQTSPLHF. V usage is TRBV10-3 and J usage is TRBJ1-6; maybe TRBD1 (5 bases). The CDR3 is 16 amino acids. The V and J ends lost 2 bases and 10 bases respectively, with 18 bases between them. Germline V CDR1 and CDR2: ENHRY, SYGVKD.

The CDR3 DNA reads TGTGCCTGGAGTGCGGGTCCACCCTATAATTCACCCCTCCACTTT. This codes for CAWSAGPPYNSPLHF. The chain couples TRBV30 to TRBJ1-6; the D is unclear. The V gene's germline CDR1 is GTSNPN and CDR2 SVGIG (reference sequence). The germline V and J ends were trimmed by 1 base and 2 bases, with 9 bases remaining between them. The length of the CDR3 is 15 residues. Complete variable domain (other parts from reference TRBV30 and TRBJ1-6): SQTIHQWPATLVQPVGSPLSLECTVEGTSNPNLYWYRQAAGRGLQLLFYSVGIGQISSEVPQNLSASRPQDRQFILSSKKLLLSDSGFYLCAWSAGPPYNSPLHFGNGTRLTVT.

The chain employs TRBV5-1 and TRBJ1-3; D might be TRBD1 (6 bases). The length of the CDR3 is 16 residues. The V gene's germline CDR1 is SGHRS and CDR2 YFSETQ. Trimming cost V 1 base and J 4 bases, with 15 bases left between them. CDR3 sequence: CASSLYRGAPGNTIYF. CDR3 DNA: TGCGCCAGCAGCTTGTATCGGGGGGCGCCCGGAAACACCATATATTTT.

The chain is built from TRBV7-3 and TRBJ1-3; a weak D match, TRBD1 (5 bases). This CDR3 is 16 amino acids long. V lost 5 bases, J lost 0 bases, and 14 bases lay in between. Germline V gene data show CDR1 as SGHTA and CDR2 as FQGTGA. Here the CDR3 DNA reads TGTGCCAGCAGCCCCGGGACTTTCGGCTCTGGAAACACCATATATTTT. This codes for CASSPGTFGSGNTIYF.

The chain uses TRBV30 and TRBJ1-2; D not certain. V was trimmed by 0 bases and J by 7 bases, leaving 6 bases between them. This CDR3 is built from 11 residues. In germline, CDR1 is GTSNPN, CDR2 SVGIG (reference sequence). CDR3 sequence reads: CAWSVTGGYTF. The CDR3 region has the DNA TGTGCCTGGAGTGTAACGGGTGGCTACACCTTC.

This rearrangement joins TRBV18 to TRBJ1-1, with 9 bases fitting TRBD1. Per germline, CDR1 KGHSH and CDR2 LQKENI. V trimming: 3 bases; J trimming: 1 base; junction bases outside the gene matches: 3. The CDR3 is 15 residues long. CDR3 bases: TGTGCCAGCTCACCCATACAGGGGGCGAACACTGAAGCTTTCTTT. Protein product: CASSPIQGANTEAFF.

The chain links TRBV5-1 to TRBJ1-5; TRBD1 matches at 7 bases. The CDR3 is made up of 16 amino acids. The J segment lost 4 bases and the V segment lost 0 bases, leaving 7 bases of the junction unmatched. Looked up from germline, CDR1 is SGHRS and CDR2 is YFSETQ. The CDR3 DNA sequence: TGCGCCAGCAGCTTGGACCCGGGACAGATTAATCAGCCCCAGCATTTT. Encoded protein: CASSLDPGQINQPQHF.

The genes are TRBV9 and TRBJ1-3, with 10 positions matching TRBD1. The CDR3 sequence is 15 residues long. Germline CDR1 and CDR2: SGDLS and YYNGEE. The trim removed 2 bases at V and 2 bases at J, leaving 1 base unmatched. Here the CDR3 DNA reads TGTGCCAGCAGCGTCGGACAGGGGGCTGGAAACACCATATATTTT. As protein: CASSVGQGAGNTIYF.